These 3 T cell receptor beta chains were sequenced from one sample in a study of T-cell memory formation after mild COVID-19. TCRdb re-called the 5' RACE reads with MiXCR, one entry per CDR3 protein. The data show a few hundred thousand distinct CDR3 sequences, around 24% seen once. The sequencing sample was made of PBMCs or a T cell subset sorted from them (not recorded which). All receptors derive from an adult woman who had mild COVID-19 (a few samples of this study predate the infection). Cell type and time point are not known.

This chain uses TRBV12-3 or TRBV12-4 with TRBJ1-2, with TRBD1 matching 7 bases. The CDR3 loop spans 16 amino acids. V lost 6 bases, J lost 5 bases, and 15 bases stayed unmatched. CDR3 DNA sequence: TGTGCCAGCAGCCTAACCGGGACAGCCCCTCATTATGGCTACACCTTC. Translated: CASSLTGTAPHYGYTF.

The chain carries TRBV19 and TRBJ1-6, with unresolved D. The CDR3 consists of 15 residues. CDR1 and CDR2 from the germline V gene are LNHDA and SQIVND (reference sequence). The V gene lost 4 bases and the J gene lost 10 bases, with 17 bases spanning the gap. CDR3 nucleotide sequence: TGTGCCAGTAGTAGAATTGACCTCAGAGGATCACCCCTCCACTTT. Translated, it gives CASSRIDLRGSPLHF. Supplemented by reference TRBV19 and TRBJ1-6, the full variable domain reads DGGITQSPKYLFRKEGQNVTLSCEQNLNHDAMYWYRQDPGQGLRLIYYSQIVNDFQKGDIAEGYSVSREKKESFPLTVTSAQKNPTAFYLCASSRIDLRGSPLHFGNGTRLTVT.

CDR3 sequence reads: CASSLGFEAFF. The CDR3 nucleotides are TGCGCCAGCAGCTTGGGTTTTGAAGCTTTCTTT. The chain combines TRBV5-1 with TRBJ1-1; no clear D. This CDR3 is 11 amino acids long. V lost 0 bases, J lost 7 bases, and 4 bases lay in between. Germline loops: CDR1 SGHRS, CDR2 YFSETQ.